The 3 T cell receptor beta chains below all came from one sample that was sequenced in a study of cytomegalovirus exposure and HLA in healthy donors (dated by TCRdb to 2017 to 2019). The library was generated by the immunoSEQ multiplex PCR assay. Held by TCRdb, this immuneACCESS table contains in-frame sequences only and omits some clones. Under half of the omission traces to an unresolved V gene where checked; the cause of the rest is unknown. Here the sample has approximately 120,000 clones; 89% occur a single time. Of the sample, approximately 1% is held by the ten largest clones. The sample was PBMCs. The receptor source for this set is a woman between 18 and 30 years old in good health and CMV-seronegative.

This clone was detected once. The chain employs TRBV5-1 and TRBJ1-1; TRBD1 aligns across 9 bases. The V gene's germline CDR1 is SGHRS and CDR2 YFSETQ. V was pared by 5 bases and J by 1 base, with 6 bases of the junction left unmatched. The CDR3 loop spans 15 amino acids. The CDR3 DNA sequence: TGCGCCAGCAGGACAGGGGGTTCCGGGAACACTGAAGCTTTCTTT. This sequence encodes CASRTGGSGNTEAFF.

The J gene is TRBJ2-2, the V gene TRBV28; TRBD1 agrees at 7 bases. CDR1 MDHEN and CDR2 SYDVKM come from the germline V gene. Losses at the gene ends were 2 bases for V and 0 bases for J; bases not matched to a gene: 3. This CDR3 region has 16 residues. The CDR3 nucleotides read TGTGCCAGCAGTTTAGGGGACAGCTCGAACACCGGGGAGCTGTTTTTT. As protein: CASSLGDSSNTGELFF.

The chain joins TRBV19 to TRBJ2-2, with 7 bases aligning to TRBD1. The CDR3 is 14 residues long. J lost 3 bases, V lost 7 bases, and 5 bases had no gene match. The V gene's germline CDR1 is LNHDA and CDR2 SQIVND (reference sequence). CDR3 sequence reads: CASIQGSHTGELFF. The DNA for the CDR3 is TGTGCCAGTATACAGGGGAGTCACACCGGGGAGCTGTTTTTT.